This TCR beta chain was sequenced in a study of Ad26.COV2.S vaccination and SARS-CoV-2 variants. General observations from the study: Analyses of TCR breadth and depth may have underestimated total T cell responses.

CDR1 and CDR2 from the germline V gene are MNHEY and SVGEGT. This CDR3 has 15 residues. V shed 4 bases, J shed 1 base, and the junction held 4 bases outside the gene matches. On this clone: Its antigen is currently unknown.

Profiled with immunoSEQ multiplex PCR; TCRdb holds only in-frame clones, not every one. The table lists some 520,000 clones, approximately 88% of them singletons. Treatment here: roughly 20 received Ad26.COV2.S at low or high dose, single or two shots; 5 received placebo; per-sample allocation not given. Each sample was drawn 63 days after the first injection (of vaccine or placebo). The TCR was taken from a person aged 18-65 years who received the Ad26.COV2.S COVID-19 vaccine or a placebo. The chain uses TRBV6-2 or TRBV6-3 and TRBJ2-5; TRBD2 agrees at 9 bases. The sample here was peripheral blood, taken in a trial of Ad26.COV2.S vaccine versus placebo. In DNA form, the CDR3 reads TGTGCCAGCAGTTCCGGACTAGCGAGCCAAGAGACCCAGTACTTC. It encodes CASSSGLASQETQYF.